The source of this T cell receptor beta chain is a study of beta chain features in type 1 diabetes. The wider study: No age, gender or cell yield differences were seen between patients and healthy donors.

The authors reverse transcribed all of the isolated RNA, so sequencing captured expressed TCRB transcripts. Sequenced by immunoSEQ multiplex PCR; TCRdb stores in-frame clones only, minus some. This table has some 250,000 clones, 9.5% to 13% appearing once. This clone has more than one count but fewer than ten. The antigen remains undetermined. Study-level results: TCRB repertoires of naive, central memory and Treg cells appeared more similar among patients than among healthy donors. Insertions were fewer and deletions more numerous at VDJ junctions in type 1 diabetes patients. Moderate yet significant TCRB CDR3 shortening was seen in Type 1 diabetes patients in all four CD4+ subsets.

V shed 6 bases, J shed 2 bases, and the junction held 9 bases outside the gene matches. The CDR3 is 15 residues long. Germline CDR1 is MNHEY and CDR2 is SVGAGI. The sequence was collected from a man aged 25 to 40 with type 1 diabetes. The specimen was naive CD4+ T cells from blood. The chain carries TRBV6-5 and TRBJ1-2, with 7 bases matching TRBD1. The CDR3 DNA reads as TGTGCCAGCAGCTTGACAGGGAGATCGAACTATGGCTACACCTTC. It is translated as CASSLTGRSNYGYTF.